A selection of T cell receptor beta chains follows, all from one sample in a study of CXCR3-negative and CXCR3-positive naive CD8 T cells. For each CDR3 protein, TCRdb gives one entry from its re-call of the 5' RACE reads, without DNA. This table holds over 35,000 distinct CDR3 sequences. Sequenced sample: naive CXCR3- CD8+ T cells from blood. Source of these receptors: a human donor in good health. Some clones in this sample may be carry-over from other donors' samples. The CDR3 runs from the conserved cysteine through the conserved F or W.

v_gene: TRBV29-1; j_gene: TRBJ2-2; CDR3aa: CSVGPSGGNTGELFF
v_gene: TRBV7-9; j_gene: TRBJ1-1; CDR3aa: CASSLMSGTEAFF
v_gene: TRBV10-3; j_gene: TRBJ2-3; CDR3aa: CAISERLTDTQYF
v_gene: TRBV29-1; j_gene: TRBJ2-3; CDR3aa: CSVEDRGPPDTQYF
v_gene: TRBV12-3/TRBV12-4; j_gene: TRBJ1-1; CDR3aa: CASSSELNTEAFF
v_gene: TRBV29-1; j_gene: TRBJ2-7; CDR3aa: CSVLPGHAYEQYF
v_gene: TRBV12-3/TRBV12-4; j_gene: TRBJ2-6; CDR3aa: CASTRTGAVVLTF
v_gene: TRBV7-9; j_gene: TRBJ2-6; CDR3aa: CASDSQPQRWPISGANVLTF
v_gene: TRBV4-2; j_gene: TRBJ2-2; CDR3aa: CASSPRDSFLPGELFF
v_gene: TRBV14; j_gene: TRBJ2-3; CDR3aa: CASSHLPSGGSTDTQYF
v_gene: TRBV13; j_gene: TRBJ2-7; CDR3aa: CASSLPGSYEQYF
v_gene: TRBV20-1; j_gene: TRBJ2-7; CDR3aa: CSASPGNEQYF
v_gene: TRBV2; j_gene: TRBJ2-5; CDR3aa: CASSGISGPQETQYF
v_gene: TRBV7-8; j_gene: TRBJ2-5; CDR3aa: CASSPLRDWTDGETQYF
v_gene: TRBV20-1; j_gene: TRBJ1-1; CDR3aa: CSATLGNTEAFF
v_gene: TRBV6-2/TRBV6-3; j_gene: TRBJ2-1; CDR3aa: CATRGSGASLINEQFF
v_gene: TRBV6-5; j_gene: TRBJ2-3; CDR3aa: CASSYMNTQYF
v_gene: TRBV12-3/TRBV12-4; j_gene: TRBJ2-1; CDR3aa: CASIGGSSYNEQFF
v_gene: TRBV20-1; j_gene: TRBJ1-6; CDR3aa: CSARDMAGDNSPLHF
v_gene: TRBV28; j_gene: TRBJ2-1; CDR3aa: CASSLREHNEQFF
v_gene: TRBV20-1; j_gene: TRBJ2-3; CDR3aa: CSARVSPGTTHPDLTDTQYF
v_gene: TRBV7-9; j_gene: TRBJ2-7; CDR3aa: CASSPGTGGLREQYF
v_gene: TRBV12-3/TRBV12-4; j_gene: TRBJ2-3; CDR3aa: CASSGPDRARTDTQYF
v_gene: TRBV3-1; j_gene: TRBJ2-7; CDR3aa: CASRNSLDGEQYF
v_gene: TRBV5-5; j_gene: TRBJ2-1; CDR3aa: CASSLEDYPNEQFF
v_gene: TRBV28; j_gene: TRBJ2-1; CDR3aa: CASSLGAEQFF
v_gene: TRBV6-6; j_gene: TRBJ2-5; CDR3aa: CASSYYIGEPQETQYF
v_gene: TRBV11-2; j_gene: TRBJ2-5; CDR3aa: CASSPDPWETQYF
v_gene: TRBV5-6; j_gene: TRBJ2-7; CDR3aa: CASSREGGLANEQYF
v_gene: TRBV12-3/TRBV12-4; j_gene: TRBJ1-6; CDR3aa: CASTQGVGGGSNSPLHF
v_gene: TRBV25-1; j_gene: TRBJ1-6; CDR3aa: CASRGQGILTLHF
v_gene: TRBV7-8; j_gene: TRBJ2-1; CDR3aa: CASSLFDGGLVEQFF
v_gene: TRBV7-6; j_gene: TRBJ1-1; CDR3aa: CASSRGDTGTEAFF
v_gene: TRBV5-1; j_gene: TRBJ2-4; CDR3aa: CASSLGGARTVAKNIQYF
v_gene: TRBV20-1; j_gene: TRBJ2-5; CDR3aa: CSAYSWDPEQETQYF
v_gene: TRBV28; j_gene: TRBJ2-2; CDR3aa: CASSIGAGELFF
v_gene: TRBV12-3/TRBV12-4; j_gene: TRBJ2-1; CDR3aa: CASSFSSWTSGRSSYNEQFF
v_gene: TRBV28; j_gene: TRBJ2-1; CDR3aa: CASSLSPGRVEDEQFF
v_gene: TRBV6-2/TRBV6-3; j_gene: TRBJ2-2; CDR3aa: CASSYGSGGNTGELFF
v_gene: TRBV29-1; j_gene: TRBJ2-2; CDR3aa: CRVGSLRTGELFF
v_gene: TRBV6-2/TRBV6-3; j_gene: TRBJ2-2; CDR3aa: CASSYQAPGASTGELFF
v_gene: TRBV27; j_gene: TRBJ1-3; CDR3aa: CASKVQGAGNTIYF